The 20 T cell receptor beta chains given below trace back to one sample, sequenced in a study of blood T cell repertoires in COVID-19. Sequenced by immunoSEQ multiplex PCR; TCRdb stores in-frame clones only, minus some. Of about 130,000 clones listed, about four fifths are singletons. Sequenced material: PBMCs or T cells enriched from blood (not recorded which). The receptors were sampled from a man aged 30 to 39 who had recovered from COVID-19.

The chain carries TRBV5-4 and TRBJ1-2; D is possibly TRBD1 (5 bases). V shed 4 bases and J shed 6 bases, with 16 bases lying between them. The CDR3 covers 14 residues. CDR1 is SGHNT, CDR2 YYREEE, per germline (reference sequence). The CDR3 DNA is TGTGCCAGCAGCATCCTAAAGGGGCGCGATGGCTACACCTTC. It is translated as CASSILKGRDGYTF.

The rearrangement links TRBV20-1 to TRBJ1-5; 7 bases agree with TRBD1. Germline V gene lookup returns CDR1 DFQATT and CDR2 SNEGSKA (reference sequence). This CDR3 is 13 amino acids long. Trimming cost V 3 bases and J 5 bases; bases outside gene matches: 4. The CDR3 DNA sequence: TGCAGTGCTAGTTTAACAGGGGATCAGCCCCAGCATTTT. This gives the protein CSASLTGDQPQHF.

V gene TRBV27 combines with J gene TRBJ2-1; 11 bases map to TRBD2. The V segment lost 2 bases and the J segment 2 bases; nucleotides outside the gene matches: 8. Germline CDR1 and CDR2: MNHEY and SMNVEV (reference sequence). This CDR3 has 18 residues. In nucleotides, the CDR3 is TGTGCCAGCAGTTTAGCGATGGGACTAGCGGATCCCTACAATGAGCAGTTCTTC. Translated, it gives CASSLAMGLADPYNEQFF.

J is TRBJ1-1 and V is TRBV3-1 (or the pseudogene TRBV3-2), with D perhaps TRBD1 (6 bases). Deletions cut 5 bases from V and 11 bases from J, with 15 bases between. Looked up from germline, CDR1 is LGHDT and CDR2 is YNNKEL (reference sequence). The CDR3 runs 12 residues. The CDR3 is CASSFYHREAFF. DNA for the CDR3: TGTGCCAGCAGCTTCTATCACAGGGAGGCTTTCTTT.

V and J are TRBV29-1 and TRBJ1-1, with D maybe TRBD1 (5 bases). The CDR3 extends over 13 amino acids. V lost 6 bases, J lost 6 bases, and 17 bases lay in between. CDR1 SQVTM and CDR2 ANQGSEA come from the germline V gene. As DNA, the CDR3 is TGCAGCGTCGGCGCGACAGCCATCGCTGAAGCTTTCTTT. As protein: CSVGATAIAEAFF. Full variable domain (missing parts from reference TRBV29-1 and TRBJ1-1): SAVISQKPSRDICQRGTSLTIQCQVDSQVTMMFWYRQQPGQSLTLIATANQGSEATYESGFVIDKFPISRPNLTFSTLTVSNMSPEDSSIYLCSVGATAIAEAFFGQGTRLTVV.

Only a few counts were recorded for this clone. V is TRBV10-3 and J is TRBJ1-4; D unclear. The V gene's germline CDR1 is ENHRY and CDR2 SYGVKD. Trimming cost V 5 bases and J 8 bases, with 12 bases left between them. The CDR3 loop spans 13 amino acids. The CDR3 sequence: CAISNDGGEKLFF. Written as DNA, the CDR3 is TGTGCCATCAGTAACGACGGAGGGGAAAAACTGTTTTTT.

The CDR3: CAWRYSGRGETQYF. CDR3 sequence (DNA): TGTGCCTGGAGATATAGCGGGAGGGGGGAGACCCAGTACTTC. The rearrangement uses TRBV30 and TRBJ2-5; 11 bases line up with TRBD2. CDR1 is GTSNPN and CDR2 is SVGIG in the germline V gene (reference sequence). The CDR3 runs to 14 residues. V dropped 3 bases and J dropped 5; count of bases not matched to a gene: 5.

The CDR3 DNA is TGTGCTAGTGGTTTGGTACGAGAGAATCTCGGGGAGCTGTTTTTT. This sequence encodes CASGLVRENLGELFF. V usage is TRBV12-5 and J usage is TRBJ2-2; D gene ambiguous. Germline V CDR1 and CDR2: LGHNT, FRNRAP. The CDR3 has 15 residues. Trimming cost V 0 bases and J 7 bases, with 12 bases left between them.

The genes are TRBV4-2 and TRBJ2-5; 7 positions match TRBD2. CDR1 LGHNA and CDR2 YNFKEQ come from the germline V gene. CDR3 length: 15 residues. Trimming cost V 1 base and J 3 bases; bases outside gene matches: 5. Written as DNA, the CDR3 is TGTGCCAGCAGCCAAGCGGCGGGAGATAAAGAGACCCAGTACTTC. It translates to CASSQAAGDKETQYF.

CDR3 coding DNA: TGTGCCGGAAGACAGGATAATTCACCCCTCCACTTT. As protein: CAGRQDNSPLHF. The rearrangement links TRBV5-4 to TRBJ1-6; tentative D call: TRBD1 (6 bases). This CDR3 has 12 residues. The V gene's germline CDR1 is SGHNT and CDR2 YYREEE (reference sequence). V shed 10 bases and J shed 5 bases, with 10 bases lying between them.

V usage is TRBV5-1 and J usage is TRBJ2-7, with D possibly being TRBD2 (6 bases). CDR3 length: 15 residues. CDR1 is SGHRS and CDR2 is YFSETQ in the germline V gene. V lost 0 bases to trimming and J lost 4 bases, with 14 bases between them. The CDR3 is CASSLAGGGGYEQYF. The CDR3 DNA is TGCGCCAGCAGCTTGGCCGGGGGTGGTGGATACGAGCAGTACTTC.

In this sample, this clone turned up once. V is TRBV2 and J is TRBJ2-6; perhaps TRBD2 as D (6 bases). The CDR3 consists of 19 residues. Germline CDR1 and CDR2: SNHLY and FYNNEI. Trimming took off 4 bases at V and 0 bases at J, with 19 bases between the two ends. The CDR3 sequence: CASSVPGVTTFSGANVLTF. In DNA, the CDR3 is TGTGCCAGCAGTGTACCGGGGGTCACAACTTTCTCTGGGGCCAACGTCCTGACTTTC.

CDR3 protein: CASSSTGGYTF. CDR3 in DNA: TGTGCCAGCAGTTCGACGGGGGGCTACACCTTC. The chain employs TRBV6-5 and TRBJ1-2; no clear D. CDR1 is MNHEY, CDR2 SVGAGI, per germline. The CDR3 consists of 11 residues. The V and J ends lost 4 bases and 8 bases respectively, with 8 bases between them.

The chain carries TRBV7-9 and TRBJ2-5, with TRBD1 matching over 7 bases. V lost 5 bases to trimming and J lost 1 base; unmatched junction nucleotides: 4. The CDR3 is 14 amino acids. Germline V lookup: CDR1 SEHNR, CDR2 FQNEAQ (reference sequence). CDR3 loop: CASSIRTGQETQYF. The CDR3 bases are TGTGCCAGCAGCATCCGGACAGGCCAAGAGACCCAGTACTTC.

This chain links TRBV19 with TRBJ2-3; 8 nucleotides agree with TRBD2. V shed 11 bases, J shed 9 bases, and the junction held 4 bases outside the gene matches. The CDR3 spans 10 residues. Germline V gene sequence: CDR1 LNHDA, CDR2 SQIVND (reference sequence). CDR3 DNA sequence: TGTGCCTCCGGGGGGGGGACGCAGTATTTT. As protein: CASGGGTQYF.

In this sample, this clone turned up a few times. This chain links TRBV9 with TRBJ1-3; 7 nucleotides agree with TRBD1. CDR1 is SGDLS, CDR2 YYNGEE, per germline. V shed 4 bases and J 0 bases; nucleotides not matched to a gene: 13. The CDR3 sequence is 18 residues long. The CDR3 here is CASSPRDSLERSGNTIYF. CDR3 DNA: TGTGCCAGCAGCCCCCGGGACAGCCTCGAGCGCTCTGGAAACACCATATATTTT.

This chain joins TRBV5-6 and TRBJ1-2, with D hard to call. CDR3 length equals 14 residues. The V end lost 2 bases, the J end lost 3 bases, and 11 bases lay between the germline ends. CDR1 is SGHDT, CDR2 YYEEEE, per germline. The CDR3 DNA reads as TGTGCCAGCAGCTTTTTTCAAACGGACTATGGCTACACCTTC. Residues: CASSFFQTDYGYTF.

This sequence joins TRBV9 and TRBJ1-5; TRBD1 might be the D (6 bases). V dropped 4 bases and J dropped 4 bases, with 12 bases sitting between them. The CDR3 extends over 14 amino acids. CDR1 and CDR2 (germline): SGDLS, YYNGEE. CDR3 nucleotides: TGTGCCAGCAGCCCCGGGACACCAAATCAGCCCCAGCATTTT. This gives the protein CASSPGTPNQPQHF. Combining the CDR3 with reference TRBV9 and TRBJ1-5 gives the whole variable domain DSGVTQTPKHLITATGQRVTLRCSPRSGDLSVYWYQQSLDQGLQFLIQYYNGEERAKGNILERFSAQQFPDLHSELNLSSLELGDSALYFCASSPGTPNQPQHFGDGTRLSIL.

The genes are TRBV27 and TRBJ1-6; D might be TRBD1 (5 bases). V lost 2 bases to trimming and J lost 6 bases, with 11 bases between them. This CDR3 contains 15 residues. The germline V gene encodes CDR1 MNHEY and CDR2 SMNVEV (reference sequence). The CDR3 sequence is CASSLGQGVNSPLHF. Here the CDR3 DNA reads TGTGCCAGCAGTTTAGGCCAGGGTGTTAATTCACCCCTCCACTTT.

This clone was counted only a few times. The rearrangement links TRBV19 to TRBJ2-3; no definite D call. V gave up 3 bases and J gave up 4 bases, with 11 bases separating them. The CDR3 has 14 residues. Germline V gives CDR1 LNHDA, CDR2 SQIVND (reference sequence). The chain's CDR3 is CASSITATADTQYF. The DNA for the CDR3 is TGTGCCAGTAGTATTACCGCTACTGCAGATACGCAGTATTTT.